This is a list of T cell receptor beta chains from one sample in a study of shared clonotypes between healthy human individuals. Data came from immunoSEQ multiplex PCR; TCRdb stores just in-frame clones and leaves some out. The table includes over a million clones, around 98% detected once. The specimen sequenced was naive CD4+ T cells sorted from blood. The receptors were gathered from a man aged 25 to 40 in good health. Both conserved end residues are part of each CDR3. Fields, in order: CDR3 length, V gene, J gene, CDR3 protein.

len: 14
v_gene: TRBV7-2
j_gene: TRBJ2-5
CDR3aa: CASSRRAYEETQYF

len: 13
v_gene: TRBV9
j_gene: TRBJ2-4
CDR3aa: CASSPRASDIQYF

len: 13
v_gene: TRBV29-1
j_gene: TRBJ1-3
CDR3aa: CSVEWTSGNTIYF

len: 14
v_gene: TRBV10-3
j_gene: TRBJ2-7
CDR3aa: CAISLSTSGNEQYF

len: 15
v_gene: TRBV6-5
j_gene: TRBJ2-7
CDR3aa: CASSYSRDRAHEQYF

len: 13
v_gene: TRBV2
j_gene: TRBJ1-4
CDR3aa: CASTGQTNEKLFF

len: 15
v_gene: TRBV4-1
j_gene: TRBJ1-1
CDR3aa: CASSPMGQLNTEAFF

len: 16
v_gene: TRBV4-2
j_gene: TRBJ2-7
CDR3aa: CASSQVAGGPTYEQYF

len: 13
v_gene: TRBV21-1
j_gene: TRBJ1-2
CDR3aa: CASRSKSVGGYTF

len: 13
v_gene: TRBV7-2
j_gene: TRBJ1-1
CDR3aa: CASSLVEATEAFF

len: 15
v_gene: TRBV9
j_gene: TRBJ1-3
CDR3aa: CASSVGVASGNTIYF

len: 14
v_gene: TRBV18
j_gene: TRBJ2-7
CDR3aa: CASSPGGLPYEQYF

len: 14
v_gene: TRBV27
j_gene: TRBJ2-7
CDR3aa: CASSPRDRAYEQYF

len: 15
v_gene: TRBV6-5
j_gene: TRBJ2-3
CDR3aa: CASRRTSGNTDTQYF

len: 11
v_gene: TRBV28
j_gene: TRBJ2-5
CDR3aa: CASRVDETQYF

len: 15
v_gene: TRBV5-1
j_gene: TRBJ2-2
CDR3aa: CASSLVRLGPGELFF